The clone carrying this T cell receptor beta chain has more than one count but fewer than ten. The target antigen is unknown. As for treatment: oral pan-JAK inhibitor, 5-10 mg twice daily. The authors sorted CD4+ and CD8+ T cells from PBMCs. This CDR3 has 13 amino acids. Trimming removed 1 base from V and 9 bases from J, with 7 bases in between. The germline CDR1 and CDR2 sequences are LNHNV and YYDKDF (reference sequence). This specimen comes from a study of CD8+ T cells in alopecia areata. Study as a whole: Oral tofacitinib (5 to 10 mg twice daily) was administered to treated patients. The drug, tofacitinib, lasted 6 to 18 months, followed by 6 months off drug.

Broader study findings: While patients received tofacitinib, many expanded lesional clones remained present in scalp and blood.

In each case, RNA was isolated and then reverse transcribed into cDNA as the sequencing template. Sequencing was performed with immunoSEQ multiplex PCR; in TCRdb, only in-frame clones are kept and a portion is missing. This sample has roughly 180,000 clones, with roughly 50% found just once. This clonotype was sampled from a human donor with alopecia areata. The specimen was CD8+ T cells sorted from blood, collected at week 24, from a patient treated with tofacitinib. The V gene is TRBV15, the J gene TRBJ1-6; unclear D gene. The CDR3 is CATSRVSASPLHF. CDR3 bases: TGTGCCACCAGCAGAGTTAGCGCTTCACCCCTCCACTTT.